These 20 T cell receptor beta chains were sequenced from one sample in a study of T cell repertoires in cytomegalovirus infection. Their recognized antigens are unknown. In TCRdb, the reads were re-called with MiXCR into one record per CDR3 protein. The sample includes hundreds of thousands of distinct CDR3 sequences, roughly a third of them seen just once. Sample: cultured PBMCs, taken from culture after CMV antigen stimulation. The receptor source for this set is a human donor in good health (CMV status not recorded). Some clones in this sample may be carry-over from other donors' samples.

This clonotype has more than one count but fewer than ten. The V and J genes are TRBV4-3 and TRBJ2-7; tentative D call: TRBD1 (6 bases). The CDR3 is 14 residues long. V was trimmed by 6 bases and J by 3 bases, leaving 15 bases between them. CDR1 LGHNA and CDR2 YSLEER come from the germline V gene. CDR3 bases: TGCGCCAGCAGTTCAGGGGACGGGTACTACGAGCAGTACTTC. Translated: CASSSGDGYYEQYF.

The V call is TRBV7-2, the J call TRBJ1-4; no clear D gene. Deletions cut 5 bases from V and 3 bases from J, with 4 bases between. From germline, CDR1 is SGHTA and CDR2 FQGNSA. The CDR3 has 12 amino acids. CDR3 sequence: CASSKPNEKLFF. The CDR3 DNA reads as TGTGCCAGCAGCAAACCTAATGAAAAACTGTTTTTT.

The V call is TRBV7-9, the J call TRBJ2-1; a possible D gene is TRBD2 (6 bases). The V gene's germline CDR1 is SEHNR and CDR2 FQNEAQ (reference sequence). The V end lost 5 bases, the J end lost 10 bases, and 12 bases lay between the germline ends. This CDR3 contains 12 residues. This chain's CDR3 is CASSPGVFEQFF. The CDR3 bases are TGTGCCAGCAGCCCGGGGGTTTTCGAGCAGTTCTTC.

The V and J genes are TRBV12-3 or TRBV12-4 and TRBJ2-1; 8 nucleotides match TRBD1. With 6 bases clipped from V and 4 bases from J, the junction kept 8 bases outside the gene matches. This CDR3 region has 15 residues. The CDR3 nucleotides read TGTGCCAGCAGCCCGACAGGGGATTTATACAATGAGCAGTTCTTC. Amino acid sequence: CASSPTGDLYNEQFF.

This clonotype has a handful of counts. The J gene is TRBJ2-5, the V gene TRBV6-1; D remains ambiguous. CDR3 length: 12 amino acids. CDR1 is MNHNS, CDR2 SASEGT, per germline. The V gene lost 6 bases and the J gene lost 9 bases, with 14 bases spanning the gap. CDR3 nucleotides: TGTGCCAGCAGGGGCGTGCCGGTGGCCCAGTACTTC. Protein: CASRGVPVAQYF.

This chain connects TRBV10-3 to TRBJ2-3; D not certain. V shed 2 bases and J shed 2 bases, with 5 bases lying between them. The CDR3 contains 13 residues. The germline CDR1 and CDR2 sequences are ENHRY and SYGVKD. The CDR3 protein is CAISEGVTDTQYF. The CDR3 DNA follows: TGTGCCATCAGTGAGGGGGTCACAGATACGCAGTATTTT.

This clonotype was picked up many times. J is TRBJ2-3 and V is TRBV7-2, with D hard to call. Trimming took 1 base from V and 6 from J, leaving 11 bases between them. In germline, CDR1 is SGHTA, CDR2 FQGNSA. CDR3 length: 14 residues. The CDR3 loop reads CASSLGPHGDTQYF. The CDR3 DNA is TGTGCCAGCAGCTTAGGGCCTCACGGGGATACGCAGTATTTT.

This clonotype came up a few times. The chain combines TRBV6-1 with TRBJ1-1; no clear D gene. Trimming took off 3 bases at V and 0 bases at J, with 5 bases between the two ends. This CDR3 is 13 amino acids long. Germline V gene sequence: CDR1 MNHNS, CDR2 SASEGT. The CDR3 nucleotides read TGTGCCAGCAGTGAGCTATTGAACACTGAAGCTTTCTTT. Residues: CASSELLNTEAFF.

The chain recombines TRBV6-2 or TRBV6-3 with TRBJ2-7; 9 bases are shared with TRBD1. The CDR3 consists of 15 residues. Germline trimming cut 7 bases from V and 5 bases from J; bases unmatched to any gene: 12. CDR1 is MNHEY, CDR2 SVGEGT, per germline. The CDR3 here is CASTTGTGYSNEQYF. CDR3 bases: TGTGCCAGCACCACCGGGACAGGGTACAGCAACGAGCAGTACTTC.

The chain couples TRBV7-2 to TRBJ2-1; 7 nucleotides agree with TRBD2. Germline V CDR1 and CDR2: SGHTA, FQGNSA. The CDR3 runs to 13 residues. V trimming: 4 bases; J trimming: 8 bases; junction bases outside the gene matches: 5. CDR3 amino acids: CASSSGLDDEQFF. For the CDR3, the DNA is TGTGCCAGCAGCTCAGGACTAGATGATGAGCAGTTCTTC.

There are a few counts of this clonotype. The rearrangement links TRBV6-1 to TRBJ1-1; D ambiguous. The V end was cut by 7 bases, the J end by 0 bases, with 15 bases between. Germline V gene data show CDR1 as MNHNS and CDR2 as SASEGT. This CDR3 is built from 15 residues. The CDR3 region is CASTLTPQVNTEAFF. DNA of the CDR3: TGTGCCAGCACCCTCACCCCCCAGGTGAACACTGAAGCTTTCTTT.

This clonotype appeared a few times. This chain uses TRBV7-6 with TRBJ2-7; possible D gene TRBD2, 5 bases. The germline gives CDR1 SGHVS, CDR2 FNYEAQ. The CDR3 extends over 16 amino acids. The V end lost 5 bases, the J end lost 3 bases, and 20 bases lay between the germline ends. CDR3 coding DNA: TGTGCCAGCAGCCGCGGCTTTCCAGGAGGCAGCTACGAGCAGTACTTC. It specifies CASSRGFPGGSYEQYF.

This clonotype occurred a few times. This chain uses TRBV5-1 with TRBJ2-5; TRBD2 agrees at 9 bases. CDR1 and CDR2 from the germline V gene are SGHRS and YFSETQ. The CDR3 sequence is 16 residues long. With 0 bases clipped from V and 5 bases from J, the junction kept 8 bases outside the gene matches. The CDR3 coding sequence is TGCGCCAGCAGCTTGGGGTCAGCGGGAGGTGGCGAGACCCAGTACTTC. Amino acids: CASSLGSAGGGETQYF.

This chain connects TRBV27 to TRBJ2-7; D remains ambiguous. CDR1 and CDR2 (germline): MNHEY, SMNVEV (reference sequence). V shed 6 bases and J shed 5 bases, with 17 bases lying between them. CDR3 length equals 14 residues. CDR3 loop: CASSRSAEENEQYF. The CDR3 nucleotides are TGTGCCAGCAGCAGGAGCGCGGAAGAGAACGAGCAGTACTTC.

Concerning this clonotype: Because the CDR3's place on the DNA is in doubt, the DNA is left out and the CDR3 is given as listed by TCRdb. V gene TRBV20-1 combines with J gene TRBJ2-3; whether TRBD2, the table's D call, matches the DNA was not checked. Germline values: CDR1 DFQATT, CDR2 SNEGSKA (reference sequence). Inclusive of both ends, the CDR3 amounts to 14 amino acids. CDR3: CSARVAGGTDTQYF.

This chain joins TRBV27 and TRBJ2-1, with 9 bases aligning to TRBD2. Germline V gene sequence: CDR1 MNHEY, CDR2 SMNVEV (reference sequence). The CDR3 is made up of 14 amino acids. J lost 3 bases, V lost 9 bases, and 6 bases had no gene match. CDR3 residues: CASARTSVYNEQFF. The CDR3 DNA follows: TGTGCCAGTGCCAGGACTAGCGTCTACAATGAGCAGTTCTTC.

This clonotype came up a few times. V and J are TRBV12-3 or TRBV12-4 and TRBJ1-4; 12 nucleotides match TRBD1. The CDR3 covers 17 residues. J gave up 2 bases and V 10 bases, and 11 bases lay outside the gene matches. The CDR3 DNA reads as TGTGCCACCGGGACAGGGGGCAGAGGTCTGACTAATGAAAAACTGTTTTTT. It translates to CATGTGGRGLTNEKLFF.

This clonotype was seen a few times. V usage is TRBV7-2 and J usage is TRBJ1-5; D is ambiguous. Germline lookup yields CDR1 SGHTA and CDR2 FQGNSA. The CDR3 totals 14 residues. The V end lost 1 base, the J end lost 5 bases, and 9 bases lay between the germline ends. The CDR3 spells CASSLGPSYQPQHF. The CDR3 nucleotides are TGTGCCAGCAGCTTAGGGCCATCCTATCAGCCCCAGCATTTT. Full variable domain (missing parts from reference TRBV7-2 and TRBJ1-5): GAGVSQSPSNKVTEKGKDVELRCDPISGHTALYWYRQSLGQGLEFLIYFQGNSAPDKSGLPSDRFSAERTGGSVSTLTIQRTQQEDSAVYLCASSLGPSYQPQHFGDGTRLSIL.

This clonotype was detected many times. The rearrangement links TRBV7-2 to TRBJ1-6, with unresolved D. Trimming took off 5 bases at V and 0 bases at J, with 17 bases between the two ends. Per the germline V gene, CDR1 is SGHTA and CDR2 is FQGNSA. This CDR3 comprises 18 residues. The CDR3 bases are TGTGCCAGCAGCGCAAAACATTCTGTCAGCTCCTATAATTCACCCCTCCACTTT. Translated: CASSAKHSVSSYNSPLHF.

V is TRBV2 and J is TRBJ2-3; 10 bases are a match to TRBD2. Germline assignment: CDR1 SNHLY and CDR2 FYNNEI. This CDR3 comprises 16 residues. The V segment lost 6 bases and the J segment 0 bases; nucleotides outside the gene matches: 6. DNA for the CDR3: TGTGCCAGCAGCGTCCAACTAGCGGGGAGCACAGATACGCAGTATTTT. Its translation: CASSVQLAGSTDTQYF.